This is a list of T cell receptor beta chains from one sample in a study of vaccination and CD4 T cells after COVID-19. TCRdb re-derived calls from the PCR reads in MiXCR, one entry per CDR3 protein. This sample has over 10,000 distinct CDR3 sequences, with 40% to 55% found just once. Antigens for these TCRs are unknown. The sequencing used CD4+ T cells from blood, cultured in vitro, collected after SARS-CoV-2 vaccination. Every receptor here comes from a human donor who had recovered from COVID-19. CDR3s include the opening cysteine and the closing phenylalanine or tryptophan. A D gene is named only where the DNA matches it firmly. The size of a clone is reported for some rows only, either as once, few or many, or as a class for expanded clones.

TRBJ2-3 | TRBV7-9 | . | TRBD2 | CASSFFLAGGISDTQYF | TGTGCCAGCAGCTTCTTCCTAGCGGGAGGTATCTCAGATACGCAGTATTTT
TRBJ2-3 | TRBV20-1 | few | . | CSAVPPGGGLTDTQYF | TGCAGTGCTGTCCCTCCCGGGGGAGGTCTGACAGATACGCAGTATTTT
TRBJ2-7 | TRBV7-2 | . | TRBD2 | CASTTSGRYSYEQYF | TGTGCCAGCACAACTAGCGGGAGGTACTCCTACGAGCAGTACTTC
TRBJ2-2 | TRBV2 | . | . | CASTTDTANTGELFF | TGTGCCAGCACTACAGATACCGCGAACACCGGGGAGCTGTTTTTT
TRBJ2-7 | TRBV7-6 | once | TRBD2 | CASSQAGATINEQYF | TGTGCCAGCAGCCAAGCGGGAGCCACAATCAACGAGCAGTACTTC
TRBJ1-2 | TRBV11-2 | medium-sized | TRBD1 | CASSLGTGGRYGYTF | TGTGCCAGCAGCCTCGGGACAGGGGGTCGGTATGGCTACACCTTC
TRBJ2-1 | TRBV27 | . | TRBD2 | CATRFLSGLAVNEQFF | TGTGCCACCCGCTTTCTGTCCGGACTAGCGGTAAATGAGCAGTTCTTC
TRBJ1-1 | TRBV20-1 | . | . | CSASPDKHTEAFF | TGCAGTGCTAGTCCGGACAAACACACTGAAGCTTTCTTT
TRBJ1-1 | TRBV19 | medium-sized | TRBD1 | CASSRGQGTAEAFF | TGTGCCAGTAGTAGGGGACAGGGTACTGCTGAAGCTTTCTTT
TRBJ1-2 | TRBV2 | . | TRBD1 | CASRGRGQAPYGYTF | TGTGCCAGCAGGGGCCGGGGACAGGCCCCCTATGGCTACACCTTC
TRBJ2-1 | TRBV7-7 | medium-sized | . | CASSLGPNSDNEQFF | TGTGCCAGCAGCTTAGGGCCGAATAGTGACAATGAGCAGTTCTTC
TRBJ2-3 | TRBV7-2 | . | TRBD2 | CASSLVAGDTDTQYF | TGTGCCAGCAGCTTAGTGGCGGGAGACACAGATACGCAGTATTTT
TRBJ1-2 | TRBV18 | . | . | CASSPRTEFYGYTF | TGTGCCAGCTCACCGCGGACGGAGTTTTATGGCTACACCTTC
TRBJ2-7 | TRBV7-8 | . | TRBD2 | CASSLAGSGAYEQYF | TGTGCCAGCAGCTTAGCGGGCAGCGGGGCCTACGAGCAGTACTTC
TRBJ1-6 | TRBV12-3/TRBV12-4 | . | . | CASSFRASPLHF | TGTGCCAGCAGTTTCCGGGCTTCACCCCTCCACTTT
TRBJ2-6 | TRBV19 | . | . | CASSIDLGSHSGANVLTF | TGTGCCAGTAGTATAGATCTCGGAAGTCATTCTGGGGCCAACGTCCTGACTTTC
TRBJ2-3 | TRBV12-3/TRBV12-4 | . | . | CASSPRGGDTQYF | TGTGCCAGCAGTCCCCGAGGGGGTGATACGCAGTATTTT
TRBJ2-5 | TRBV15 | . | . | CATSRDQIGETQYF | TGTGCCACCAGCAGAGATCAGATTGGGGAGACCCAGTACTTC
TRBJ2-7 | TRBV6-1 | . | TRBD1 | CASSDAPDGTGFF | TGTGCCAGCAGTGACGCCCCGGACGGGACAGGGTTCTTC